The sequence of this T cell receptor beta chain was determined in a study of blood T cell repertoires in COVID-19. Study-level information: The study drew acute and convalescent COVID-19 samples from the United States, Italy and Spain. The analysed material was cDNA or gDNA that came from T cells, B-cell-depleted T cells, or PBMCs.

The germline CDR1 and CDR2 sequences are SNHLY and FYNNEI. The CDR3 totals 12 residues. V lost 6 bases and J 3 bases, leaving 9 bases between the germline ends. The authors' processing: Reference gene primers were amplified, and this amplification served to estimate nucleated cell counts. The assay was immunoSEQ multiplex PCR, and TCRdb's table has in-frame clones only and misses some. V and J calls and clone size are given by that table; D and trimming were obtained from the DNA. Of 150,000 to 200,000 clones in the sample, roughly 79% were seen once. Seattle's cohort entered during active infection and was followed longitudinally.

Sequenced: peripheral blood. This chain links TRBV2 with TRBJ2-7; D is unclear. This clonotype originated in a woman aged 80 or older with COVID-19, enrolled during active disease. The CDR3 reads CASRPGYYEQYF. The CDR3 DNA is TGTGCCAGCAGGCCCGGGTACTACGAGCAGTACTTC.